Shown below are 29 T cell receptor beta chains from a single sample sequenced in a study of T cell repertoires in cytomegalovirus infection. TCRdb re-derived calls from the reads in MiXCR, one entry per CDR3 protein. The sample gives 150,000 to 200,000 distinct CDR3 sequences, 28% of which show up once; approximately 30% is in the top ten. Sequenced input: PBMCs. The source of these receptors is a human donor in good health (CMV status not recorded). Some clones in this sample may be carry-over from other donors' samples.

On this clonotype: A read error may be the cause here, since a much bigger clone is one base away. CDR3 sequence reads: CTSSFGQPTDTQYF. The CDR3 DNA follows: TGTACCAGCAGCTTTGGACAGCCCACAGATACGCAGTATTTT. This chain uses TRBV7-2 with TRBJ2-3, with D perhaps matching TRBD1 (6 bases). The CDR3 runs 14 residues. The V and J ends lost 3 bases and 2 bases respectively, with 9 bases between them. Germline V gene sequence: CDR1 SGHTA, CDR2 FQGNSA. Looking up the rest from reference TRBV7-2 and TRBJ2-3 gives the full variable domain: GAGVSQSPSNKVTEKGKDVELRCDPISGHTALYWYRQSLGQGLEFLIYFQGNSAPDKSGLPSDRFSAERTGGSVSTLTIQRTQQEDSAVYLCTSSFGQPTDTQYFGPGTRLTVL.

The chain links TRBV7-6 to TRBJ2-5, with 7 bases aligning to TRBD2. CDR1 is SGHVS, CDR2 FNYEAQ, per germline. The ends lost 2 bases at V and 5 bases at J; junction bases unmatched: 5. This CDR3 is built from 14 residues. CDR3 sequence: CASSLIDGGETQYF. In DNA form, the CDR3 reads TGTGCCAGCAGCTTAATCGACGGGGGGGAGACCCAGTACTTC.

J is TRBJ1-1 and V is TRBV7-3; D gene ambiguous. The V and J ends lost 4 bases and 3 bases respectively, with 9 bases between them. The CDR3 sequence is 13 residues long. The germline CDR1 and CDR2 sequences are SGHTA and FQGTGA. The CDR3 region is CASSSDWDTEAFF. The CDR3 bases are TGTGCCAGCAGCTCGGATTGGGACACTGAAGCTTTCTTT.

The chain uses TRBV12-3 or TRBV12-4 and TRBJ2-7, with 10 bases matching TRBD1. V was pared by 5 bases and J by 0 bases, with 7 bases of the junction left unmatched. This CDR3 region has 16 residues. The CDR3, as DNA: TGTGCCAGCAGTGACCCGGGACAGGGGAGCTCCTACGAGCAGTACTTC. Its translation is CASSDPGQGSSYEQYF.

The chain uses TRBV30 and TRBJ2-7; D not certain. This CDR3 contains 13 residues. V shed 1 base and J shed 0 bases, with 7 bases lying between them. Germline CDR1 is GTSNPN and CDR2 is SVGIG (reference sequence). CDR3 amino acids: CAWSGSSSYEQYF. The CDR3, as DNA: TGTGCCTGGAGTGGGTCCAGCTCCTACGAGCAGTACTTC.

The J gene is TRBJ1-2, the V gene TRBV10-3; D unresolved. Germline V lookup: CDR1 ENHRY, CDR2 SYGVKD. This CDR3 has 14 residues. V was pared by 8 bases and J by 2 bases, with 15 bases between. CDR3 in amino acids: CAIVNPAGNYGYTF. CDR3 DNA: TGTGCCATCGTAAACCCGGCGGGGAACTATGGCTACACCTTC.

J is TRBJ1-2 and V is TRBV6-4; 9 bases align to TRBD1. The CDR3 has 16 amino acids. V was pared by 4 bases and J by 6 bases, with 12 bases of the junction left unmatched. CDR1 and CDR2 from the germline V gene are MRHNA and SNTAGT. CDR3 sequence (DNA): TGTGCCAGCAGTGTCGACTCGGACAGGGGAAGCGATGGCTACACCTTC. This sequence encodes CASSVDSDRGSDGYTF.

CDR3 DNA: TGTGCCAGCAGCTTAGACTTCAGCGTAACCTATGGCTACACCTTC. The encoded protein is CASSLDFSVTYGYTF. This sequence joins TRBV11-2 and TRBJ1-2, with no clear D. Germline loops: CDR1 SGHAT, CDR2 FQNNGV. This CDR3 spans 15 amino acids. Trimming took off 0 bases at V and 4 bases at J, with 12 bases between the two ends.

The chain is built from TRBV12-3 or TRBV12-4 and TRBJ2-7; D might be TRBD1 (5 bases). The CDR3 covers 21 residues. V was trimmed by 2 bases and J by 7 bases, leaving 36 bases between them. The CDR3 here is CASSLYPPFDRGSSLTREQYF. The DNA for the CDR3 is TGTGCCAGCAGTTTATACCCCCCTTTTGATAGGGGAAGCTCCTTAACGAGGGAGCAGTACTTC.

This clonotype has only a few counts. The chain recombines TRBV11-3 with TRBJ2-1; unclear D gene. Looked up from germline, CDR1 is SGHNT and CDR2 is YENEEA. This CDR3 is built from 13 residues. V was cut by 1 base and J by 6 bases, with 7 bases left in between. The CDR3 loop reads CASSLGRVNEQFF. CDR3 DNA: TGTGCCAGCAGCTTAGGACGGGTCAATGAGCAGTTCTTC. Together with reference TRBV11-3 and TRBJ2-1, the CDR3 gives the full variable domain: EAGVVQSPRYKIIEKKQPVAFWCNPISGHNTLYWYLQNLGQGPELLIRYENEEAVDDSQLPKDRFSAERLKGVDSTLKIQPAELGDSAVYLCASSLGRVNEQFFGPGTRLTVL.

The chain recombines TRBV12-3 or TRBV12-4 with TRBJ2-1; D not certain. V gave up 6 bases and J gave up 4 bases, with 13 bases separating them. This CDR3 has 14 residues. Here the CDR3 reads CASSSRAAYNEQFF. CDR3 DNA: TGTGCCAGCAGCTCACGGGCAGCATACAATGAGCAGTTCTTC.

This clonotype was observed a few times. The rearrangement joins TRBV5-1 to TRBJ1-2; TRBD1 aligns across 12 bases. With V trimmed by 3 bases and J by 8 bases, 11 bases remained unmatched. CDR3 length: 16 residues. CDR1 is SGHRS, CDR2 YFSETQ, per germline. CDR3 in amino acids: CASSSPSGQGARGYTF. DNA for the CDR3: TGCGCCAGCAGCTCTCCCTCGGGACAGGGGGCGCGAGGCTACACCTTC.

This clonotype was counted ten times or more. The chain couples TRBV7-3 to TRBJ2-1; D may be TRBD2 (6 bases). Germline V gene lookup returns CDR1 SGHTA and CDR2 FQGTGA. V was shortened by 0 bases and J by 7 bases, with 7 bases between the two germline ends. The CDR3 length is 13 residues. CDR3 loop: CASSLTRGNEQFF. In DNA form, the CDR3 reads TGTGCCAGCAGCTTAACGCGGGGTAATGAGCAGTTCTTC.

There are a few counts of this clonotype. The CDR3: CASSIRQGAWFGYTF. CDR3 sequence (DNA): TGTGCCAGTAGTATCAGACAGGGGGCCTGGTTTGGCTACACCTTC. The chain couples TRBV19 to TRBJ1-2, with 10 bases matching TRBD1. Per the germline V gene, CDR1 is LNHDA and CDR2 is SQIVND (reference sequence). Germline trimming cut 3 bases from V and 7 bases from J; bases unmatched to any gene: 8. The CDR3 extends over 15 amino acids.

This clonotype has a count of ten or more. The chain carries TRBV27 and TRBJ2-7; 12 bases are a match to TRBD2. The CDR3 has 15 amino acids. Germline CDR1 is MNHEY and CDR2 is SMNVEV (reference sequence). V gave up 4 bases and J gave up 4 bases; unmatched junction bases: 5. The CDR3 here is CASSSWTSGDYEQYF. In nucleotides, the CDR3 is TGTGCCAGCAGTTCGTGGACTAGCGGGGATTACGAGCAGTACTTC.

The chain links TRBV18 to TRBJ1-1, with 7 bases lining up with TRBD1. The germline CDR1 and CDR2 sequences are KGHSH and LQKENI. V lost 4 bases, J lost 8 bases, and 10 bases stayed unmatched. The CDR3 spans 14 residues. The CDR3 bases are TGTGCCAGCTCACGCCAGACAGGGATACGAGAAGCTTTCTTT. It yields the protein CASSRQTGIREAFF.

This clonotype was observed many times. The V and J genes are TRBV7-9 and TRBJ1-4; D may be TRBD1 (6 bases). The CDR3 sequence is 15 residues long. Germline CDR1 and CDR2: SEHNR and FQNEAQ (reference sequence). Trimming removed 10 bases at V and 7 bases at J, with 22 bases between. The CDR3 coding sequence is TGTGCCACGGGTGGGGGCGCGGAAAGGAGTGAAAAACTGTTTTTT. Amino acids: CATGGGAERSEKLFF.

The chain is built from TRBV7-2 and TRBJ2-5; tentatively, D is TRBD2 (6 bases). The CDR3 covers 16 residues. Germline values: CDR1 SGHTA, CDR2 FQGNSA. The ends were cut back, 0 bases at V and 1 base at J, with 12 bases in the middle. CDR3 sequence: CASSLALSGGQETQYF. The CDR3 nucleotides are TGTGCCAGCAGCTTAGCGCTATCCGGGGGCCAAGAGACCCAGTACTTC.

This clonotype was seen ten or more times. The chain links TRBV6-2 or TRBV6-3 to TRBJ2-1; unclear D gene. CDR3 length: 14 amino acids. With 4 bases removed from V and 7 bases from J, the gap between germline ends came to 14 bases. Germline V gene sequence: CDR1 MNHEY, CDR2 SVGEGT. The CDR3 sequence: CASSFGPDKNEQFF. CDR3 sequence (DNA): TGTGCCAGCAGTTTCGGTCCAGACAAGAATGAGCAGTTCTTC.

There are a few counts of this clonotype. The gene calls are TRBV7-2 and TRBJ2-7; D possibly corresponds to TRBD2 (6 bases). V lost 3 bases and J 5 bases, leaving 14 bases between the germline ends. Per the germline V gene, CDR1 is SGHTA and CDR2 is FQGNSA. This CDR3 region has 14 residues. CDR3 loop: CASSLVFSGNEQYF. In DNA, the CDR3 is TGTGCCAGCAGCTTGGTCTTTAGCGGCAACGAGCAGTACTTC.

V and J are TRBV7-2 and TRBJ2-1; no clear D gene. The germline V and J ends were trimmed by 0 bases and 10 bases, with 7 bases remaining between them. CDR3 length: 12 residues. CDR1 SGHTA and CDR2 FQGNSA come from the germline V gene. The CDR3 sequence: CASSLAVGEQFF. CDR3 coding DNA: TGTGCCAGCAGCTTAGCGGTTGGGGAGCAGTTCTTC.

This clonotype has just a few counts. V is TRBV10-3 and J is TRBJ2-1; D remains ambiguous. This CDR3 has 11 residues. V lost 3 bases and J lost 8, with 5 bases in between. Germline lookup yields CDR1 ENHRY and CDR2 SYGVKD. The CDR3 bases are TGTGCCATCAGTGACATCTATGAGCAGTTCTTC. Translated: CAISDIYEQFF.

This rearrangement joins TRBV7-8 to TRBJ1-3, with D hard to call. The CDR3 covers 15 residues. CDR1 is SGHVS, CDR2 FQNEAQ, per germline. The V end was cut by 3 bases, the J end by 0 bases, with 9 bases between. CDR3 nucleotides: TGTGCCAGCAGCTTCGACGGTTACTCTGGAAACACCATATATTTT. This sequence encodes CASSFDGYSGNTIYF.

This clonotype showed up many times. The genes are TRBV7-3 and TRBJ2-3, with TRBD2 identical over 7 bases. The CDR3 runs 14 residues. V gave up 8 bases and J gave up 2 bases; unmatched junction bases: 7. Germline V lookup: CDR1 SGHTA, CDR2 FQGTGA. The CDR3: CASSEERDTDTQYF. CDR3 sequence (DNA): TGTGCCAGCTCTGAAGAGCGGGACACAGATACGCAGTATTTT. Full variable domain (rest looked up from reference TRBV7-3 and TRBJ2-3): GAGVSQTPSNKVTEKGKYVELRCDPISGHTALYWYRQSLGQGPEFLIYFQGTGAADDSGLPNDRFFAVRPEGSVSTLKIQRTERGDSAVYLCASSEERDTDTQYFGPGTRLTVL.

As regards this clonotype: A read error may account for a junction end that differs from germline. The rearrangement uses TRBV29-1 and TRBJ2-3, with a tentative D call TRBD2 (5 bases). The CDR3 length is 14 residues. Germline CDR1 reads SQVTM; CDR2 reads ANQGSEA. CDR3: CSVVEGLSTDTQYF. CDR3 sequence (DNA): TGCAGTGTTGTAGAGGGTCTAAGCACAGATACGCAGTATTTT.

This clonotype was recorded many times. This chain joins TRBV7-2 and TRBJ2-3, with 10 nucleotides matching TRBD2. Germline loops: CDR1 SGHTA, CDR2 FQGNSA. The V segment lost 4 bases and the J segment 4 bases; nucleotides outside the gene matches: 5. This CDR3 region has 15 residues. In nucleotides, the CDR3 is TGTGCCAGCAGCTCAGCGGGGGGGCGGCCAGATACGCAGTATTTT. Residues: CASSSAGGRPDTQYF.

This clonotype occurred many times. J is TRBJ2-3 and V is TRBV7-9; 7 positions match TRBD1. This CDR3 spans 14 amino acids. J was trimmed by 5 bases and V by 5 bases; bases with no gene match: 7. The germline V gene encodes CDR1 SEHNR and CDR2 FQNEAQ (reference sequence). CDR3 coding DNA: TGTGCCAGCAGCGGAAGGGGGCTCGTAGATACGCAGTATTTT. Protein: CASSGRGLVDTQYF. Drawing the rest from reference TRBV7-9 and TRBJ2-3, the complete variable domain is DTGVSQNPRHKITKRGQNVTFRCDPISEHNRLYWYRQTLGQGPEFLTYFQNEAQLEKSRLLSDRFSAERPKGSFSTLEIQRTEQGDSAMYLCASSGRGLVDTQYFGPGTRLTVL.

V usage is TRBV20-1 and J usage is TRBJ2-1, with a possible D match to TRBD2 (5 bases). Trimming stripped 1 base from V and 0 bases from J, with 13 bases between. CDR3 length: 16 amino acids. The germline CDR1 and CDR2 sequences are DFQATT and SNEGSKA (reference sequence). CDR3 amino acids: CSARGVVTSSYNEQFF. CDR3 DNA: TGCAGTGCTAGAGGGGTGGTAACTAGCTCCTACAATGAGCAGTTCTTC.

J is TRBJ2-2 and V is TRBV7-8, with D unresolved. Between the trimmed V and J ends, which lost 2 bases and 5 bases, there was a span of 12 bases. This CDR3 has 15 residues. The germline V gene has CDR1 SGHVS and CDR2 FQNEAQ. CDR3: CASSLTCHSTGELFF. CDR3 bases: TGTGCCAGCAGCTTAACGTGTCATTCTACCGGGGAGCTGTTTTTT. Together with reference TRBV7-8 and TRBJ2-2, the CDR3 gives the full variable domain: GAGVSQSPRYKVAKRGQDVALRCDPISGHVSLFWYQQALGQGPEFLTYFQNEAQLDKSGLPSDRFFAERPEGSVSTLKIQRTQQEDSAVYLCASSLTCHSTGELFFGEGSRLTVL.